This T cell receptor (beta chain) was recorded in a study of shared clonotypes between healthy human individuals. About the research overall: The cohort comprised a couple of women and a few men. Their ages spanned 18 to 49 years. Every donor yielded three CD4 naive, three CD4 memory, two CD8 naive and one CD8 memory plate.

Profiled with immunoSEQ multiplex PCR; TCRdb holds only in-frame clones, not every one. The data show about 1.1 million clones, about 72% seen once. The split of CD4+ cells yielded CD45RA+ naive and CD45RA-negative memory subsets. This clone is a singleton in its sample. Its antigen remains unknown. CDR1 SEHNR and CDR2 FQNEAQ come from the germline V gene (reference sequence). V shed 6 bases and J 4 bases; nucleotides not matched to a gene: 14. The CDR3 consists of 17 residues. Study conclusions and caveats: Sequencing depth was a factor that was expected to affect clonotype sharing among donors.

Sequencing was performed on memory CD4+ T cells from PBMCs. Subset in this sample: CD45RA-negative fraction. The rearrangement joins TRBV7-9 to TRBJ2-2, with 7 nucleotides matching TRBD1. The TCR sequence derives from a man in his late teens or twenties in good health. Some clones in this sample may be carry-over from other donors' samples. This chain's CDR3 is CASSTLEGAGGTGELFF. As DNA, the CDR3 is TGTGCCAGCAGTACCCTAGAGGGGGCAGGGGGCACCGGGGAGCTGTTTTTT. Filled out from reference TRBV7-9 and TRBJ2-2, the complete variable domain reads DTGVSQNPRHKITKRGQNVTFRCDPISEHNRLYWYRQTLGQGPEFLTYFQNEAQLEKSRLLSDRFSAERPKGSFSTLEIQRTEQGDSAMYLCASSTLEGAGGTGELFFGEGSRLTVL.